This entry lists 19 T cell receptor beta chains sequenced from one sample in a study of T cell repertoires in cytomegalovirus infection. From the reads, TCRdb called clonotypes with MiXCR, one entry per CDR3 protein. This sample has 600,000 to 700,000 distinct CDR3 sequences, with around 35% found just once. Their cognate antigens are unknown. The specimen comprised cultured PBMCs, sampled from culture after CMV antigen stimulation. The origin of the receptors is a human donor in good health (CMV status not recorded). Some clones in this sample may be carry-over from other donors' samples.

As DNA, the CDR3 is TGTGCCAGCAGCTTAGCGGGGGCGCGGCCCTCTGGAAACACCATATATTTT. Its protein is CASSLAGARPSGNTIYF. J is TRBJ1-3 and V is TRBV7-6, with TRBD1 as a possible D gene (6 bases). V lost 0 bases and J 0 bases, leaving 12 bases between the germline ends. This CDR3 has 17 residues. CDR1 SGHVS and CDR2 FNYEAQ come from the germline V gene.

This rearrangement joins TRBV6-2 or TRBV6-3 to TRBJ2-5, with D tentatively TRBD2 (6 bases). This CDR3 contains 14 residues. Deletions cut 8 bases from V and 0 bases from J, with 13 bases between. Germline CDR1 and CDR2: MNHEY and SVGEGT. CDR3 DNA sequence: TGTGCCAGCCGCACCCGGGACTACCAAGAGACCCAGTACTTC. Amino acid sequence: CASRTRDYQETQYF.

The chain carries TRBV5-6 and TRBJ2-1; D uncertain. Germline-derived CDR1 and CDR2 are SGHDT and YYEEEE. Trimming took 5 bases from V and 9 from J, leaving 18 bases between them. This CDR3 is 14 amino acids long. CDR3: CASSIVPTGGEQFF. The CDR3 DNA reads as TGTGCCAGCAGTATTGTCCCCACCGGCGGTGAGCAGTTCTTC.

This clonotype came up many times. V and J are TRBV7-8 and TRBJ2-1, with D perhaps TRBD1 or TRBD2 (6 bases each). This CDR3 has 17 residues. Per the germline V gene, CDR1 is SGHVS and CDR2 is FQNEAQ. With 1 base removed from V and 5 bases from J, the gap between germline ends came to 18 bases. The CDR3 spells CASSLGGGRGHDNEQFF. Here the CDR3 DNA reads TGTGCCAGCAGCTTAGGGGGAGGCAGGGGCCATGACAATGAGCAGTTCTTC.

This chain joins TRBV6-6 and TRBJ2-1; D might be TRBD1 or TRBD2, each matching 5 bases. The CDR3 consists of 15 residues. The germline V gene has CDR1 MNHNY and CDR2 SVGAGI (reference sequence). V was pared by 0 bases and J by 4 bases, with 10 bases between. The CDR3 region has the DNA TGTGCCAGCAGTTACTCAGGGACCGCTTACAATGAGCAGTTCTTC. Its translation: CASSYSGTAYNEQFF.

The chain links TRBV28 to TRBJ2-7; the D gene is possibly TRBD1 (8 bases). The germline V gene has CDR1 MDHEN and CDR2 SYDVKM. The CDR3 is 13 residues long. V was shortened by 6 bases and J by 5 bases, with 14 bases between the two germline ends. CDR3 sequence reads: CASRNTGGDEQYF. The CDR3 nucleotides read TGTGCCAGCAGAAATACAGGGGGGGACGAGCAGTACTTC.

This clonotype was seen repeatedly, ten times or more. The CDR3 DNA sequence: TGTGCCAGCAGCTTAAGACAAAGGTCTGGAAACACCATATATTTT. This sequence encodes CASSLRQRSGNTIYF. The chain employs TRBV7-2 and TRBJ1-3; no definite D call. The CDR3 consists of 15 residues. The germline V gene encodes CDR1 SGHTA and CDR2 FQGNSA. V lost 2 bases and J 1 base, leaving 9 bases between the germline ends. The whole variable domain, remainder taken from reference TRBV7-2 and TRBJ1-3, is GAGVSQSPSNKVTEKGKDVELRCDPISGHTALYWYRQSLGQGLEFLIYFQGNSAPDKSGLPSDRFSAERTGGSVSTLTIQRTQQEDSAVYLCASSLRQRSGNTIYFGEGSWLTVV.

This clonotype has more than one count but fewer than ten. The chain carries TRBV6-1 and TRBJ2-2; the D gene is possibly TRBD2 (7 bases). The length of the CDR3 is 16 residues. CDR1 is MNHNS, CDR2 SASEGT, per germline. The V end was cut by 0 bases, the J end by 4 bases, with 12 bases between. The CDR3 is CASSEAAGAGTGELFF. The CDR3 bases are TGTGCCAGCAGTGAAGCGGCGGGGGCGGGCACCGGGGAGCTGTTTTTT.

For the CDR3, the DNA is TGTGCCAGCAGCTACGACAACCTATCCTACGAGCAGTACTTC. The encoded protein is CASSYDNLSYEQYF. The chain joins TRBV11-2 to TRBJ2-7; D gene unclear. CDR1 and CDR2 from the germline V gene are SGHAT and FQNNGV. There are 14 residues in the CDR3. The V gene lost 4 bases and the J gene lost 1 base, with 11 bases spanning the gap.

V and J are TRBV29-1 and TRBJ2-5, with TRBD2 matching 11 bases. Trimming took 4 bases from V and 7 from J; bases not matched to a gene: 5. This CDR3 has 13 amino acids. From germline, CDR1 is SQVTM and CDR2 ANQGSEA. In DNA, the CDR3 is TGCAGCGTTGGTAGCGGGAGGGCCGGGACCCAGTACTTC. The encoded protein is CSVGSGRAGTQYF.

The CDR3 reads CASSRAVFMNTEAFF. DNA of the CDR3: TGTGCCAGCAGCCGCGCGGTTTTCATGAACACTGAAGCTTTCTTT. This chain joins TRBV11-2 and TRBJ1-1; D unresolved. Trimming shortened V by 5 bases and J by 0 bases, and 13 bases separated the two germline ends. This CDR3 has 15 residues. CDR1 SGHAT and CDR2 FQNNGV come from the germline V gene.

This clonotype was seen more than once but under ten times. The chain links TRBV23-1 to TRBJ1-6; 7 nucleotides align to TRBD1. TRBV23-1 is an ORF; its function is uncertain. V trimming: 0 bases; J trimming: 0 bases; junction bases outside the gene matches: 5. This CDR3 region has 18 residues. CDR3 coding DNA: TGCGCCAGCAGTCAATCCGAGGACAGGAGCTCCTATAATTCACCCCTCCACTTT. This encodes CASSQSEDRSSYNSPLHF.

In this sample, this clonotype turned up a few times. V and J are TRBV5-4 and TRBJ1-1; weak D call: TRBD1 (5 bases). The length of the CDR3 is 12 residues. Germline-derived CDR1 and CDR2 are SGHNT and YYREEE (reference sequence). The ends were cut back, 2 bases at V and 4 bases at J, with 6 bases in the middle. As DNA, the CDR3 is TGTGCCAGCAGCTTCGACAGCACTGAAGCTTTCTTT. It yields the protein CASSFDSTEAFF.

The chain joins TRBV19 to TRBJ1-4; D remains ambiguous. The V end was cut by 3 bases, the J end by 8 bases, with 10 bases between. The CDR3 runs to 13 residues. Per germline, CDR1 LNHDA and CDR2 SQIVND (reference sequence). CDR3 sequence: CASSIEGGEKLFF. In DNA, the CDR3 is TGTGCCAGTAGTATTGAAGGTGGCGAAAAACTGTTTTTT.

This clonotype was observed a few times. This sequence joins TRBV7-2 and TRBJ1-1; tentative D call: TRBD1 (5 bases). V shed 3 bases and J shed 7 bases, with 12 bases lying between them. The germline gives CDR1 SGHTA, CDR2 FQGNSA. This CDR3 has 13 amino acids. The CDR3 region is CASSFSGGNEAFF. The CDR3 DNA follows: TGTGCCAGCAGCTTTAGCGGGGGAAATGAAGCTTTCTTT.

V usage is TRBV2 and J usage is TRBJ1-2; D perhaps matches TRBD1 (6 bases). V lost 8 bases and J 1 base, leaving 17 bases between the germline ends. The CDR3 consists of 15 residues. From germline, CDR1 is SNHLY and CDR2 FYNNEI. This chain's CDR3 is CASPNPGQFNYGYTF. The CDR3 DNA is TGTGCCAGCCCAAACCCTGGACAGTTTAACTATGGCTACACCTTC.

This clonotype showed up just once. The J gene is TRBJ2-3, the V gene TRBV28; 9 bases are shared with TRBD2. Germline V CDR1 and CDR2: MDHEN, SYDVKM. J gave up 5 bases and V 2 bases, and 8 bases lay outside the gene matches. The CDR3 is 16 residues long. CDR3 sequence: CASSLTGGGARDTQYF. CDR3 DNA sequence: TGTGCCAGCAGTTTAACAGGCGGGGGGGCCAGAGATACGCAGTATTTT.

This chain links TRBV6-6 with TRBJ2-4; TRBD2 matches at 7 bases. Looked up from germline, CDR1 is MNHNY and CDR2 is SVGAGI (reference sequence). V trimming: 7 bases; J trimming: 3 bases; junction bases outside the gene matches: 3. The CDR3 has 13 amino acids. This CDR3 reads CASIAGVKNIQYF. In DNA, the CDR3 is TGTGCCAGCATTGCGGGGGTCAAAAACATTCAGTACTTC.

Only a few counts were recorded for this clonotype. The CDR3 loop is CASSFPGSTYNEQFF. The CDR3 nucleotides are TGTGCCAGCAGCTTCCCCGGGTCTACTTACAATGAGCAGTTCTTC. This chain uses TRBV7-2 with TRBJ2-1, with D uncertain. V lost 3 bases, J lost 4 bases, and 13 bases lay in between. CDR1 is SGHTA and CDR2 is FQGNSA in the germline V gene. CDR3 length equals 15 residues.